This T cell receptor (beta chain) was obtained from a study of cytomegalovirus exposure and HLA in healthy donors. The wider study: Some 77 million unique TCRs from HLA-typed donors were held in an early release of data. Among the approximately 400 genotyped donors, around 85% were placed in the Caucasian-associated ancestry cluster. Study observations and caveats: When a later analysis was performed, an Asian-associated ancestry cluster reportedly had fewer N-insertions than the approximately 700-donor mean.

Turning to this clone: The target antigen is unknown.

This PCR relied on a set of 60 Vbeta primers and 13 Jbeta primers. Clones were sequenced by immunoSEQ multiplex PCR, and TCRdb holds only the in-frame ones, with some missing. The sample has over 120,000 clones; 74% are singletons. Trimming took 5 bases from V and 4 from J, leaving 17 bases between them. The CDR3 is made up of 15 amino acids. Germline V CDR1 and CDR2: LNHDA, SQIVND (reference sequence). The chain has TRBV19 and TRBJ1-2; D gene uncertain. The sample taken for sequencing was PBMCs. The receptor was derived from a man aged 18-30 years in good health and CMV-seropositive. The CDR3 DNA follows: TGTGCCAGTAGTTCCACAGTTATCTCCCTCTATGGCTACACCTTC. Translation gives CASSSTVISLYGYTF.